One sample yielded the 7 T cell receptor beta chains listed below, sequenced in a study of blood T cell repertoires in COVID-19. Sequencing was performed with immunoSEQ multiplex PCR; in TCRdb, only in-frame clones are kept and a portion is missing. The table lists about 250,000 clones, approximately 80% of them singletons. Sequenced input: peripheral blood. Every receptor here comes from an older woman with active or convalescent COVID-19.

The CDR3 nucleotides read TGTGCCAGCAGCTTGGACAGGGGGCGTACCGGGGAGCTGTTTTTT. Protein sequence: CASSLDRGRTGELFF. J is TRBJ2-2 and V is TRBV7-9; 11 nucleotides line up with TRBD1. CDR1 and CDR2 from the germline V gene are SEHNR and FQNEAQ (reference sequence). This CDR3 is built from 15 residues. V was pared by 3 bases and J by 5 bases, with 2 bases of the junction left unmatched.

With regard to this clone: This CDR3 is also generated by other DNA sequences in the sample. The chain uses TRBV5-1 and TRBJ2-3; 12 nucleotides agree with TRBD2. The CDR3 is 16 amino acids. Germline CDR1 and CDR2: SGHRS and YFSETQ. V lost 3 bases to trimming and J lost 0 bases; unmatched junction nucleotides: 2. The CDR3 loop is CASSSGLAGSTDTQYF. In nucleotides, the CDR3 is TGCGCCAGCAGCTCGGGACTAGCGGGTAGCACAGATACGCAGTATTTT.

The chain links TRBV19 to TRBJ1-6; no clear D. The CDR3 is 19 amino acids. In germline, CDR1 is LNHDA, CDR2 SQIVND (reference sequence). The V gene lost 0 bases and the J gene lost 0 bases, with 15 bases spanning the gap. Here the CDR3 DNA reads TGTGCCAGTAGTATAGAGGGAGGACGCTGGAGCTCCTATAATTCACCCCTCCACTTT. Its protein product is CASSIEGGRWSSYNSPLHF.

This clone was picked up one time. The rearrangement joins TRBV6-4 to TRBJ2-3; TRBD2 is a possible D gene (6 bases). Germline CDR1 is MRHNA and CDR2 is SNTAGT. The V gene lost 10 bases and the J gene lost 8 bases, with 10 bases spanning the gap. CDR3 length equals 10 residues. The CDR3 coding sequence is TGTGCCACGCCCGGGAGTACGCAGTATTTT. Encoded protein: CATPGSTQYF.

The chain employs TRBV15 and TRBJ2-1, with 12 bases aligning to TRBD2. The CDR3 sequence is 18 residues long. Germline V gene data show CDR1 as LNHNV and CDR2 as YYDKDF (reference sequence). Trimming removed 0 bases from V and 8 bases from J; junction bases left unmatched: 11. CDR3 loop: CATSRERLAGGKRDEQFF. CDR3 bases: TGTGCCACCAGCAGAGAGCGGCTAGCGGGAGGGAAGAGGGATGAGCAGTTCTTC.

V is TRBV7-2 and J is TRBJ2-1; D gene unclear. This CDR3 contains 13 residues. The germline CDR1 and CDR2 sequences are SGHTA and FQGNSA. Trimming removed 5 bases at V and 7 bases at J, with 12 bases between. The CDR3 bases are TGTGCCAGCAGCCTACCTAGTAAGAATGAGCAGTTCTTC. It encodes CASSLPSKNEQFF. Combining the CDR3 with reference TRBV7-2 and TRBJ2-1 gives the whole variable domain GAGVSQSPSNKVTEKGKDVELRCDPISGHTALYWYRQSLGQGLEFLIYFQGNSAPDKSGLPSDRFSAERTGGSVSTLTIQRTQQEDSAVYLCASSLPSKNEQFFGPGTRLTVL.

The V and J genes are TRBV6-6 and TRBJ1-3; no definite D call. Trimming took off 9 bases at V and 0 bases at J, with 12 bases between the two ends. From germline, CDR1 is MNHNY and CDR2 SVGAGI (reference sequence). The CDR3 is 14 residues long. The CDR3 here is CASLTADSGNTIYF. The CDR3 DNA is TGTGCCAGTCTTACAGCCGACTCTGGAAACACCATATATTTT.